This T cell receptor (beta chain) is from a study of blood T cell repertoires in COVID-19. The repertoire was sequenced with immunoSEQ multiplex PCR; TCRdb's copy has only in-frame clones and lacks some. The sample has some 43,000 clones; around 87% are singletons. The CDR3 loop spans 16 amino acids. In germline, CDR1 is LNHDA, CDR2 SQIVND (reference sequence). V lost 5 bases and J lost 0; bases outside the gene matches: 9. This chain uses TRBV19 with TRBJ1-1; TRBD1 matches at 7 bases. The sequence came from a human donor in a cohort sampled during active COVID-19. The sequencing sample was made of peripheral blood. The CDR3, as DNA: TGTGCCAGTAGTCCTCACCCGGGACAGTTGAACACTGAAGCTTTCTTT. Translated, it gives CASSPHPGQLNTEAFF.